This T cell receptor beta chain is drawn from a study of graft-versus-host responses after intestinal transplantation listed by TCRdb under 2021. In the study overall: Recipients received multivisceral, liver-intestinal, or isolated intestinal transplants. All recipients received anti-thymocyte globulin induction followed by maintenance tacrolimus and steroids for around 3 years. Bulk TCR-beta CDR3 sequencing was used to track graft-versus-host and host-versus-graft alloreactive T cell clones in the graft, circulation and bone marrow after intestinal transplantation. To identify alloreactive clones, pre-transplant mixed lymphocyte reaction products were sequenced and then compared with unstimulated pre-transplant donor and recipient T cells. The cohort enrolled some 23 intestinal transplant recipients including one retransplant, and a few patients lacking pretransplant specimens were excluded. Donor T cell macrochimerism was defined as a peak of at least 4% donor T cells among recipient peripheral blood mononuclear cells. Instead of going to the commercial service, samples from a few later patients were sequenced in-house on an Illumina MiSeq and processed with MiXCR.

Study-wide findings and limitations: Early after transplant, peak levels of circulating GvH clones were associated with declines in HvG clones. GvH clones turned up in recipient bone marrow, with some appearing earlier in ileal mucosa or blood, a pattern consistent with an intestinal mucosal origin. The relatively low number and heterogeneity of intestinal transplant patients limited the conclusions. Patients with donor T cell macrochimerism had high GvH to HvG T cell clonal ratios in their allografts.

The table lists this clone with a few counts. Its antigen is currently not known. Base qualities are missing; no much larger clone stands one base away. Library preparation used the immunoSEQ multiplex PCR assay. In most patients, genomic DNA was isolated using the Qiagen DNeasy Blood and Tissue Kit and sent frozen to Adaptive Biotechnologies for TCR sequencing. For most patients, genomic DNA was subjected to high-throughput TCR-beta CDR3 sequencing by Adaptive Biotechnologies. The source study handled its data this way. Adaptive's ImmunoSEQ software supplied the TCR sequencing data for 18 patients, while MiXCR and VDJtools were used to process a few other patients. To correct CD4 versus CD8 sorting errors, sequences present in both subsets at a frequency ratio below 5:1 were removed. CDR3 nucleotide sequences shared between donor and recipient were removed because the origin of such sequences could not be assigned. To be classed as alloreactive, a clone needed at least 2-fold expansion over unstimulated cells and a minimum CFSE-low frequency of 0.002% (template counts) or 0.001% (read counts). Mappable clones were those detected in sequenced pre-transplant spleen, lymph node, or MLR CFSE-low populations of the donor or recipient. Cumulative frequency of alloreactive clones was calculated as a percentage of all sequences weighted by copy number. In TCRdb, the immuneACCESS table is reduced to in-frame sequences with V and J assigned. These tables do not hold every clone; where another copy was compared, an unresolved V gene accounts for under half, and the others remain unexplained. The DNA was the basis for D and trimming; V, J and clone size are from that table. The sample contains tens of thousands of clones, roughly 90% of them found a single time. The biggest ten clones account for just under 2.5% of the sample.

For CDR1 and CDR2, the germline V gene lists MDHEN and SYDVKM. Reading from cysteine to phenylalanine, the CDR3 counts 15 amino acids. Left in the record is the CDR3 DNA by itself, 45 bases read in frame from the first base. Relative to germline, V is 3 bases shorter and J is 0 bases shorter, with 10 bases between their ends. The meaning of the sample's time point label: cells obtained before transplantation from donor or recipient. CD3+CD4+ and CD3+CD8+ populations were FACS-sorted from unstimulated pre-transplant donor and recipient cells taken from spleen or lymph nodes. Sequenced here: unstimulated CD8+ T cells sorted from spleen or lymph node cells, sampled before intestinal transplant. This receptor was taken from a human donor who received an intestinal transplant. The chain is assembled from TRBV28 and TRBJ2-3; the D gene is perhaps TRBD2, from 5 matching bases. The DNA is TGTGCCAGCAGTTTGGGAGATACTAGCACAGATACGCAGTATTTT. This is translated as CASSLGDTSTDTQYF.